This T cell receptor beta chain stems from a study of T-cell reconstitution after alpha-beta-depleted transplantation in children. Remarks on this clonotype: Its matching antigen is unknown.

Findings and limits, study-wide: Alpha-beta T cells present about two months after transplant were reported to originate from several hundred expanded graft clones. T-cell counts and diversity were attributed mostly to newly produced T cells one year after transplant. The study traced high day-60 TCRbeta diversity in some patients to surviving recipient T cells and thymic progenitors.

The authors prepared the TCRbeta library with unique molecular identifiers. TCRdb analysed the PCR reads with MiXCR anew, one entry per CDR3 protein. The sample records 540,000 or so distinct CDR3 sequences, under 25% being singletons. CDR3 length: 17 amino acids. Germline assignment: CDR1 MNHEY and CDR2 SVGEGT. Trimming took 5 bases from V and 7 from J; bases not matched to a gene: 9. This sequence was found in a boy younger than two who had a stem cell transplant for acute myeloid leukemia, so the T cells may come from the graft donor. V usage is TRBV6-2 or TRBV6-3 and J usage is TRBJ2-1, with TRBD2 matching 15 bases. This material consisted of PBMCs, mostly from graft donor cells, taken 360 days after TCRalphabeta/CD19-depleted stem cell transplant. CDR3 bases: TGTGCCAGCAGTAATCGACCGGGACTAGCGGGGGGAAATGAGCAGTTCTTC. Residues: CASSNRPGLAGGNEQFF.